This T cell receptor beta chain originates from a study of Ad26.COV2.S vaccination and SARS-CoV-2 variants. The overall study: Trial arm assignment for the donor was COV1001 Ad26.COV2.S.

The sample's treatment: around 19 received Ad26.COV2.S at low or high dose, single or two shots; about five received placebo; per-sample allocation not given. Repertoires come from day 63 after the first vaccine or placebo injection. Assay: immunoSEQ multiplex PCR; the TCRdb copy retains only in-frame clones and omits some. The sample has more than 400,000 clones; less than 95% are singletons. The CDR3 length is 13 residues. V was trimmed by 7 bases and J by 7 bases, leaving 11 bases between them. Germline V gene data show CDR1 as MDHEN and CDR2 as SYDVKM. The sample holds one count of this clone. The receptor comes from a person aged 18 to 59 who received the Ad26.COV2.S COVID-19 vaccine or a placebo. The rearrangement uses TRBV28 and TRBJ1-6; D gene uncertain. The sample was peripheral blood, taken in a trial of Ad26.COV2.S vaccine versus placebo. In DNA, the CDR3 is TGTGCCAGCATGGAGGGTCGGAATTCACCCCTCCACTTT. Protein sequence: CASMEGRNSPLHF.